The 14 T cell receptor beta chains below all came from one sample that was sequenced in a study of T cells in Graves' hyperthyroidism and ophthalmopathy. The TCR beta CDR3 regions underwent amplification using RNA transcripts as the source. Researchers ran a first-round RT-PCR on the TCR CDR3 using the HTBI primer set. TCRdb recomputed calls from the multiplex PCR reads with MiXCR, one row per CDR3 protein. The table has 500,000 to 600,000 distinct CDR3 sequences, around 43% seen once. The source material was peripheral blood or thyroid tissue (not recorded which). These receptors were obtained from an adult woman with Graves' disease, either hyperthyroidism or ophthalmopathy (not recorded which).

As concerns this clonotype: Because it lacks the conserved phenylalanine or tryptophan at the end, this CDR3 is likely a read error. The DNA is omitted, as the CDR3 cannot be located on it reliably, and the CDR3 follows TCRdb's listing. V usage is TRBV6-6 and J usage is TRBJ1-1. From its first to its last residue, the CDR3 has 9 amino acids. The germline V gene encodes CDR1 MNHNY and CDR2 SVGAGI (reference sequence). CDR3 residues: CASSYSRTS.

This sequence joins TRBV7-9 and TRBJ2-5; D gene unclear. The CDR3 runs 15 residues. The ends were cut back, 7 bases at V and 1 base at J, with 16 bases in the middle. CDR1 and CDR2 from the germline V gene are SEHNR and FQNEAQ (reference sequence). The CDR3 here is CASTLAPMPQETQYF. The CDR3 coding sequence is TGTGCCAGCACCCTGGCCCCAATGCCCCAAGAGACCCAGTACTTC.

This chain joins TRBV25-1 and TRBJ2-7; 9 positions match TRBD1. From germline, CDR1 is MGHDK and CDR2 SYGVNS. The CDR3 has 17 amino acids. V lost 5 bases, J lost 3 bases, and 14 bases stayed unmatched. CDR3 nucleotides: TGTGCCAGCAGTCACCCGGGTGCAGGACAGGGGATCTACGAGCAGTACTTC. As protein: CASSHPGAGQGIYEQYF.

In its sample, this clonotype was seen once. The chain carries TRBV20-1 and TRBJ2-5, with D maybe TRBD1 (5 bases). CDR3 length equals 13 residues. In germline, CDR1 is DFQATT, CDR2 SNEGSKA (reference sequence). V shed 3 bases and J shed 9 bases, with 17 bases lying between them. CDR3 DNA: TGCAGTGCTAGCACCCAGGGTTTCCAGCCCCAGTACTTC. Protein: CSASTQGFQPQYF.

This clonotype was observed at least ten times. The chain links TRBV2 to TRBJ1-5, with 8 bases lining up with TRBD1. Germline CDR1 SNHLY, CDR2 FYNNEI. There are 15 residues in the CDR3. The trim removed 3 bases at V and 1 base at J, leaving 2 bases unmatched. This chain's CDR3 is CASSDRTGSNQPQHF. DNA of the CDR3: TGTGCCAGCAGTGACAGGACAGGGAGCAATCAGCCCCAGCATTTT.

Remarks on this clonotype: This is likely a read error, given that the CDR3 carries no conserved phenylalanine or tryptophan at its end. The DNA is left out, because the CDR3 cannot be placed on it with certainty; the CDR3 is given as TCRdb lists it. This CDR3 reads CASSPRTSGYRGAVV. V usage is TRBV7-3 and J usage is TRBJ2-2; TRBD2 was called by the table and not checked on the DNA. The CDR3 contains 15 residues when both ends are counted. Germline CDR1 and CDR2: SGHTA and FQGTGA.

V usage is TRBV29-1 and J usage is TRBJ2-2; D is undetermined. V was trimmed by 1 base and J by 3 bases, leaving 6 bases between them. This CDR3 region has 13 residues. From germline, CDR1 is SQVTM and CDR2 ANQGSEA. The DNA for the CDR3 is TGCAGCGTTGAAGGGATATACACCGGGGAGCTGTTTTTT. This gives the protein CSVEGIYTGELFF.

This chain joins TRBV10-2 and TRBJ1-6; 9 bases fit TRBD1. CDR3 length: 15 amino acids. CDR1 is WSHSY, CDR2 SAAADI, per germline. J gave up 5 bases and V 7 bases, and 6 bases lay outside the gene matches. CDR3 nucleotide sequence: TGCGCCAGCACTGGGACAGGGAAAAATAATTCACCCCTCCACTTT. This codes for CASTGTGKNNSPLHF.

This clonotype has a handful of counts. J is TRBJ1-6 and V is TRBV6-5; D may be TRBD1 (6 bases). Trimming left V 7 bases short and J 8 bases short, with 21 bases between. The CDR3 is made up of 16 amino acids. Germline-derived CDR1 and CDR2 are MNHEY and SVGAGI. CDR3 sequence reads: CASKKPFQGTYSPLHF. DNA for the CDR3: TGTGCCAGCAAGAAACCCTTTCAGGGGACCTATTCACCCCTCCACTTT.

The chain links TRBV2 to TRBJ1-1; tentatively, D is TRBD1 (5 bases). The CDR3 consists of 14 residues. The germline V gene has CDR1 SNHLY and CDR2 FYNNEI. V was cut by 6 bases and J by 3 bases, with 14 bases left in between. Here the CDR3 reads CASSRRDVDTEAFF. The CDR3 DNA is TGTGCCAGCAGCCGCCGGGACGTAGACACTGAAGCTTTCTTT.

The gene calls are TRBV18 and TRBJ2-5; 12 bases are shared with TRBD2. The CDR3 consists of 16 residues. V dropped 2 bases and J dropped 2; count of bases not matched to a gene: 3. Germline lookup yields CDR1 KGHSH and CDR2 LQKENI. DNA of the CDR3: TGTGCCAGCTCACCAATCGGACTAGCGGGACAAGAGACCCAGTACTTC. Its translation: CASSPIGLAGQETQYF.

V usage is TRBV7-2 and J usage is TRBJ2-5; 8 nucleotides match TRBD2. CDR1 and CDR2 from the germline V gene are SGHTA and FQGNSA. The length of the CDR3 is 17 residues. Germline trimming cut 4 bases from V and 11 bases from J; bases unmatched to any gene: 21. CDR3: CASSSQMLGAGAGEQYF. The CDR3 coding sequence is TGTGCCAGCAGCTCCCAAATGTTGGGAGCGGGAGCCGGGGAGCAGTACTTC.

The chain couples TRBV29-1 to TRBJ2-7; TRBD1 agrees at 7 bases. After removal of 2 bases from V and 0 bases from J, the junction contained 10 bases not matched to a gene. The CDR3 is made up of 16 amino acids. Germline-derived CDR1 and CDR2 are SQVTM and ANQGSEA. CDR3 residues: CSVEKFRDRSSYEQYF. CDR3 bases: TGCAGCGTTGAAAAATTCCGGGACAGAAGCTCCTACGAGCAGTACTTC.

This clonotype appeared a single time. The chain joins TRBV19 to TRBJ2-7; D ambiguous. The V gene lost 3 bases and the J gene lost 1 base, with 7 bases spanning the gap. Germline lookup yields CDR1 LNHDA and CDR2 SQIVND (reference sequence). The CDR3 sequence is 13 residues long. CDR3 sequence: CASSILVSYEQYF. The CDR3 nucleotides are TGTGCCAGTAGTATCCTCGTGTCCTACGAGCAGTACTTC.